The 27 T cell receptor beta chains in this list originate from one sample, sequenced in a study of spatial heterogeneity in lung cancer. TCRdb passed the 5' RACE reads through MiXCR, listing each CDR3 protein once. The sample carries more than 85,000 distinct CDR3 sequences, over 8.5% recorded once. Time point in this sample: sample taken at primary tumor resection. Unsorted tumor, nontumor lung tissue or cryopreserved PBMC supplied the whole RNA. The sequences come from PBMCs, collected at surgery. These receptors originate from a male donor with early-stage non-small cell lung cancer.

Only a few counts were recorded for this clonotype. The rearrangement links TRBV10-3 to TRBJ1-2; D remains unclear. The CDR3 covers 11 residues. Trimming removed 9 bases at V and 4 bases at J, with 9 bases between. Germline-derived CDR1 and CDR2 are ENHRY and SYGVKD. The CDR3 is CAIRVSYGYTF. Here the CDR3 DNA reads TGTGCCATTCGCGTGTCCTATGGCTACACCTTC.

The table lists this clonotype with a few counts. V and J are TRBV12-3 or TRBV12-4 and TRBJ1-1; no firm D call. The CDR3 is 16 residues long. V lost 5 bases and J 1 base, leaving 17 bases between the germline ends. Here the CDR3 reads CASSPRGRVGNTEAFF. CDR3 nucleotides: TGTGCCAGCAGTCCTCGAGGGAGGGTAGGGAACACTGAAGCTTTCTTT.

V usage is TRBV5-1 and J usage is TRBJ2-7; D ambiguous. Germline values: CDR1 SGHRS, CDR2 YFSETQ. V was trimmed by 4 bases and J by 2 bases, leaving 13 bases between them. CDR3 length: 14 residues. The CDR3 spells CASSESPGPYEQYF. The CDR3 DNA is TGCGCCAGCAGCGAATCACCTGGGCCCTACGAGCAGTACTTC.

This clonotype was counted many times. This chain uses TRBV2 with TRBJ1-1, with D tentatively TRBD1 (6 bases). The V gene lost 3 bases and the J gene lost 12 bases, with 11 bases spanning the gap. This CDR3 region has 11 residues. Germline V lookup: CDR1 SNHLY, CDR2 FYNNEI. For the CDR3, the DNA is TGTGCCAGCAGTGATGGGGGGGCGACTTTCTTT. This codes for CASSDGGATFF.

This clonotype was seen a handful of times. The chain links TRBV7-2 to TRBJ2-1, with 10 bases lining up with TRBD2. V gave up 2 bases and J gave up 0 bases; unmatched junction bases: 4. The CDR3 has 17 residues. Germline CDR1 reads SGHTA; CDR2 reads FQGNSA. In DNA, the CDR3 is TGTGCCAGCAGCTTACTAGCGGGGGTCCTCTCCTACAATGAGCAGTTCTTC. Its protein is CASSLLAGVLSYNEQFF.

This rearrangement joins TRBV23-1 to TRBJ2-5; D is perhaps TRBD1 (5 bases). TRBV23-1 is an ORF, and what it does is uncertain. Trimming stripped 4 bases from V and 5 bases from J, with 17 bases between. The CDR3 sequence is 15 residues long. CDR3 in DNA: TGCGCCAGCAGTCGATCTAGACAGAGCCTGGAGACCCAGTACTTC. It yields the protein CASSRSRQSLETQYF.

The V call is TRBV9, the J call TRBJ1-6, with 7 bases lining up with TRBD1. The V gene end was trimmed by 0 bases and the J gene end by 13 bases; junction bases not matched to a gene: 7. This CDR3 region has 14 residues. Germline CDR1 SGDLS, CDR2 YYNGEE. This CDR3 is CASSVGGGWSPLHF. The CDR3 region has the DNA TGTGCCAGCAGCGTAGGAGGGGGCTGGTCTCCCCTCCACTTT.

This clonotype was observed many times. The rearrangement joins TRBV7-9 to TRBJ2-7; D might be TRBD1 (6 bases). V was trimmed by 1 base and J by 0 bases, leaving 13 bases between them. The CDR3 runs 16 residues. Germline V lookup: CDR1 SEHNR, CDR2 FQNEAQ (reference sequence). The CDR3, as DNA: TGTGCCAGCAGCTTAGGGGGACACCGAAGCTCCTACGAGCAGTACTTC. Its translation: CASSLGGHRSSYEQYF.

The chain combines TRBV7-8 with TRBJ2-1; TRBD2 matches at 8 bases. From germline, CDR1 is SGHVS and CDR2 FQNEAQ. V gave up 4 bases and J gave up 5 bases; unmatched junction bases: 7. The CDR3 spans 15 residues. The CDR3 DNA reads TGTGCCAGCAGCTCGCCGGGACTAGGCGACAATGAGCAGTTCTTC. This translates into CASSSPGLGDNEQFF.

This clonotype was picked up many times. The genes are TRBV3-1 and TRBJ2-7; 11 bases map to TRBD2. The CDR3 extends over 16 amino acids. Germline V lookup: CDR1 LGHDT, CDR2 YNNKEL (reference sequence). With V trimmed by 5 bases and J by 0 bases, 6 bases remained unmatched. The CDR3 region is CASSSRLAGSSYEQYF. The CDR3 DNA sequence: TGTGCCAGCAGCTCCCGACTAGCGGGAAGCTCCTACGAGCAGTACTTC.

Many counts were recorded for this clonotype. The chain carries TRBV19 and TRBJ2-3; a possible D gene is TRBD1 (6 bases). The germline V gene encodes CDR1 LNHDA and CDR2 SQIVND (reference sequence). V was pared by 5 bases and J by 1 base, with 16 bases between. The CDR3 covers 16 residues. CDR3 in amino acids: CASSLVTGGGTDTQYF. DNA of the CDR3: TGTGCCAGTAGTCTAGTGACAGGTGGTGGCACAGATACGCAGTATTTT.

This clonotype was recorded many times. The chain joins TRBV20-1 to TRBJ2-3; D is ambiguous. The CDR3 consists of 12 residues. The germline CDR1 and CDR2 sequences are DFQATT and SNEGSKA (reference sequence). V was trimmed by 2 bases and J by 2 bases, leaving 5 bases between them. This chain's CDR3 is CSARPSTDTQYF. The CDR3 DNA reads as TGCAGTGCTAGACCTTCCACAGATACGCAGTATTTT.

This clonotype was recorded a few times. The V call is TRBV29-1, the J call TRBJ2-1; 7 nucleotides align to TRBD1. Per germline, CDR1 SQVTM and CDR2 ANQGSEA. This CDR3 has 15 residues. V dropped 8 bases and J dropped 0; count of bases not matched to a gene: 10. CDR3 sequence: CSTLGQVNSYNEQFF. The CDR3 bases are TGCAGCACCCTCGGACAGGTGAACTCCTACAATGAGCAGTTCTTC.

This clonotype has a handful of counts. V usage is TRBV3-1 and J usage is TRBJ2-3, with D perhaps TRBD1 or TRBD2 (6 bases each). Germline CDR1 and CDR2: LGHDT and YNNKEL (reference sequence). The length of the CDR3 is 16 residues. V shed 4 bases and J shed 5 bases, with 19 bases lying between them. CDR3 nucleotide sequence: TGTGCCAGCAGCCCCCTCAAGAGACTAGGGGGAGATACGCAGTATTTT. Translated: CASSPLKRLGGDTQYF.

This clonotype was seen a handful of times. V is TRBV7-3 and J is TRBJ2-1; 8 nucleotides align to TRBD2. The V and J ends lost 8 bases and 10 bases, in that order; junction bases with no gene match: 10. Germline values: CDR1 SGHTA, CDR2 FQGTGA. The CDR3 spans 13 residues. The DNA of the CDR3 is TGTGCCAGCGGGCCTAGCGGGTCAAGAGAGCAGTTCTTC. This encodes CASGPSGSREQFF.

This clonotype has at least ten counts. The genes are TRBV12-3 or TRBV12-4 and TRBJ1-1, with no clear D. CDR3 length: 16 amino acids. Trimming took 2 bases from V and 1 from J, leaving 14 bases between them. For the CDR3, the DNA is TGTGCCAGCAGTTTAAGGACTCCGGCAGAGAACACTGAAGCTTTCTTT. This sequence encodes CASSLRTPAENTEAFF.

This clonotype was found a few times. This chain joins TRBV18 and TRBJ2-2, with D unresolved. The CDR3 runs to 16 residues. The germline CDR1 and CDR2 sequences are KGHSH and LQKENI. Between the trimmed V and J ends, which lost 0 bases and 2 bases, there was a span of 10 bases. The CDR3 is CASSPPIGRNTGELFF. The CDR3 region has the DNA TGTGCCAGCTCACCACCGATAGGTCGAAACACCGGGGAGCTGTTTTTT.

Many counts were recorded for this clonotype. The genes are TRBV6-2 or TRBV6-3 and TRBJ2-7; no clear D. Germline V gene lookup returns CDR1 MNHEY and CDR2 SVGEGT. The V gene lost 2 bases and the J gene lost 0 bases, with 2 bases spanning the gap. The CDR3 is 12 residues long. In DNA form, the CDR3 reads TGTGCCAGCAGTTACAGCTCCTACGAGCAGTACTTC. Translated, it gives CASSYSSYEQYF.

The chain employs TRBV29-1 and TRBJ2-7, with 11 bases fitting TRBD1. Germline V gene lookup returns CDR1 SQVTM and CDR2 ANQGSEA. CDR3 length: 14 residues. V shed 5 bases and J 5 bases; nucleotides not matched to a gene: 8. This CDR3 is CSVLRDRGIHEQYF. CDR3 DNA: TGCAGCGTTCTCCGGGACAGGGGGATCCACGAGCAGTACTTC.

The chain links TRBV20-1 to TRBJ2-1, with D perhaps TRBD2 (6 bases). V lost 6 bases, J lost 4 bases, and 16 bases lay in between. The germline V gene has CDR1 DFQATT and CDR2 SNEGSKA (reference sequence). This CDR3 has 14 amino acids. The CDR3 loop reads CSAKSRLGYNEQFF. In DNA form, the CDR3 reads TGCAGTGCAAAGAGCAGACTAGGTTACAATGAGCAGTTCTTC.

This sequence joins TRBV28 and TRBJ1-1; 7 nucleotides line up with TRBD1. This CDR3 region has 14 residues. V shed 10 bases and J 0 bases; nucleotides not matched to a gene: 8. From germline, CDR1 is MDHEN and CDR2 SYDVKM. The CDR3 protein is CATRTGQLNTEAFF. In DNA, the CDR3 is TGTGCCACACGGACAGGACAATTGAACACTGAAGCTTTCTTT.

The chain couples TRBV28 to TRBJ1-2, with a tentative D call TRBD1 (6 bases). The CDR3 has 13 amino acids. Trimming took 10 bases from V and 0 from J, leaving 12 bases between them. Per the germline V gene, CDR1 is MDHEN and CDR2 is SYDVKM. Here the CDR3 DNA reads TGTGCCATCAGAAGGACAGCTAACTATGGCTACACCTTC. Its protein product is CAIRRTANYGYTF.

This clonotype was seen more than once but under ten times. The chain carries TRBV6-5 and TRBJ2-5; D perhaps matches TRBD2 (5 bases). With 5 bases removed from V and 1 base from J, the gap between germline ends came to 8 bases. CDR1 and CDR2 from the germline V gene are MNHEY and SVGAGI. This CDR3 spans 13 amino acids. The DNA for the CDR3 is TGTGCCAGCAGTCTAGCCCCCCAAGAGACCCAGTACTTC. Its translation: CASSLAPQETQYF.

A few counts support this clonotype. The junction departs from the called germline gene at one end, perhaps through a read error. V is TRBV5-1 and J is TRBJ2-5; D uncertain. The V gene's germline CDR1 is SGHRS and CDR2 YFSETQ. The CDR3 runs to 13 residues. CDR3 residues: CASSFGRQETLYF. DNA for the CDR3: TGCGCCAGCAGCTTTGGACGGCAAGAGACCCTGTACTTC.

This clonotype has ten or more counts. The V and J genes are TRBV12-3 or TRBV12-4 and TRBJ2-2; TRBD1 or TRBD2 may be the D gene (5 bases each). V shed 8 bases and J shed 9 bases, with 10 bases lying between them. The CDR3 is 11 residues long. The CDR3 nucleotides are TGTGCCAGCTGTTGGGACCGGGAGCTGTTTTTT. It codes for CASCWDRELFF.

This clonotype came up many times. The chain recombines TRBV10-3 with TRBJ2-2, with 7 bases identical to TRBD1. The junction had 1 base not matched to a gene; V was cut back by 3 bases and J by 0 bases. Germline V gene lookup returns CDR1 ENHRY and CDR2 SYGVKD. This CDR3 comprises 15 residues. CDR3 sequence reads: CAISDQGANTGELFF. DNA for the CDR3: TGTGCCATCAGTGATCAGGGGGCGAACACCGGGGAGCTGTTTTTT.

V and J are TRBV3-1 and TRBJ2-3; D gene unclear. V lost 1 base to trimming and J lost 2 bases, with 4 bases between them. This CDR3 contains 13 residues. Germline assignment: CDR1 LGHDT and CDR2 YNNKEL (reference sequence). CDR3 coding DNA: TGTGCCAGCAGCCAAGGCCTCACAGATACGCAGTATTTT. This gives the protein CASSQGLTDTQYF.